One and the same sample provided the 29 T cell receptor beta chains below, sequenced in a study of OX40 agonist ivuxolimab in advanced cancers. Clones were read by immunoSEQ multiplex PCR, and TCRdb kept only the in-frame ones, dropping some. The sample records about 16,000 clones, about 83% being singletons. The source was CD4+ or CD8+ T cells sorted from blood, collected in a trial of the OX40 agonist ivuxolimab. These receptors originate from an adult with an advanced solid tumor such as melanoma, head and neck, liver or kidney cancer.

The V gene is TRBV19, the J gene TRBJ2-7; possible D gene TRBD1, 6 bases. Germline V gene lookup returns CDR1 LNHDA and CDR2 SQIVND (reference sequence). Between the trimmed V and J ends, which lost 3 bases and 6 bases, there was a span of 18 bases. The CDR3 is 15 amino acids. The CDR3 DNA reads TGTGCCAGTAGTATGTCAGGGGCAGGGTTGCGCGAGCAGTACTTC. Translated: CASSMSGAGLREQYF. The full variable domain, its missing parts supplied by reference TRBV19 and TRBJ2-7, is DGGITQSPKYLFRKEGQNVTLSCEQNLNHDAMYWYRQDPGQGLRLIYYSQIVNDFQKGDIAEGYSVSREKKESFPLTVTSAQKNPTAFYLCASSMSGAGLREQYFGPGTRLTVT.

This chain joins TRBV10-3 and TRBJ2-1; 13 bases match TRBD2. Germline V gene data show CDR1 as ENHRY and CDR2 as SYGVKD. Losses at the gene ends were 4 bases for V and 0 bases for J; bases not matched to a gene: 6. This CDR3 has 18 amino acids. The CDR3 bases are TGTGCCATCAGTGGAGAGACTAGCGGGGGGAGCTCCTACAATGAGCAGTTCTTC. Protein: CAISGETSGGSSYNEQFF.

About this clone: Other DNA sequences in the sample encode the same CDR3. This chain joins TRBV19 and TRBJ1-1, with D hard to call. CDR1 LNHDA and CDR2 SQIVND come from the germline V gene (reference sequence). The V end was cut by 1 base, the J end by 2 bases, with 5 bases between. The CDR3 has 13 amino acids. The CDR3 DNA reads TGTGCCAGTAGTATAGCTAGTAACACTGAAGCTTTCTTT. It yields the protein CASSIASNTEAFF.

For the CDR3, the DNA is TGCGCCAGCAGTGAAGGCTTCTCTTTCGAGCAGTACTTC. It is translated as CASSEGFSFEQYF. This chain connects TRBV10-2 to TRBJ2-7; D ambiguous. The germline gives CDR1 WSHSY, CDR2 SAAADI. This CDR3 is built from 13 residues. V was clipped by 3 bases and J by 6 bases, with 12 bases between them.

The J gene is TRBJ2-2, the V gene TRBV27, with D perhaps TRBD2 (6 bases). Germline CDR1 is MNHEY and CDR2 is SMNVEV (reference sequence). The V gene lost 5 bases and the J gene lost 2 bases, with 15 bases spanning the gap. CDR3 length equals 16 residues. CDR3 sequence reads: CASSPLGGYNTGELFF. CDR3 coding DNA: TGTGCCAGCAGTCCCCTCGGGGGATACAACACCGGGGAGCTGTTTTTT.

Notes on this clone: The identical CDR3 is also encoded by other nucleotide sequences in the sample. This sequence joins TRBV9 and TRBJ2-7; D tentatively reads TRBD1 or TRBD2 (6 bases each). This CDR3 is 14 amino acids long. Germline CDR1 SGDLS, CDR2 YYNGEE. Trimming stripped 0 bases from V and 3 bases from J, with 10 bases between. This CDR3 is CASSVGGGGYEQYF. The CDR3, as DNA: TGTGCCAGCAGCGTAGGCGGAGGGGGCTACGAGCAGTACTTC.

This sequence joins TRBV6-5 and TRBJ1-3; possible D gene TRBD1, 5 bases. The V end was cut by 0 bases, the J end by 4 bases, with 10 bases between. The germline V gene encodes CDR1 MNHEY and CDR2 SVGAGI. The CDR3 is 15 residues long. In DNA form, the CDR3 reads TGTGCCAGCAGTTACTCGCAGGGTGCGGGAAACACCATATATTTT. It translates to CASSYSQGAGNTIYF.

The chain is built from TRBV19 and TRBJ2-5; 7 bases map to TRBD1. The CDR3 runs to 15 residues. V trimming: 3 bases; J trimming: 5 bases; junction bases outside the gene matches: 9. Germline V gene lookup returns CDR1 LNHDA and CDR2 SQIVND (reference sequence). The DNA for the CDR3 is TGTGCCAGTAGTATGTTAGGGGGCGCCGGGGAGACCCAGTACTTC. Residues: CASSMLGGAGETQYF. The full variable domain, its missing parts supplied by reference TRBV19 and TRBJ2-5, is DGGITQSPKYLFRKEGQNVTLSCEQNLNHDAMYWYRQDPGQGLRLIYYSQIVNDFQKGDIAEGYSVSREKKESFPLTVTSAQKNPTAFYLCASSMLGGAGETQYFGPGTRLLVL.

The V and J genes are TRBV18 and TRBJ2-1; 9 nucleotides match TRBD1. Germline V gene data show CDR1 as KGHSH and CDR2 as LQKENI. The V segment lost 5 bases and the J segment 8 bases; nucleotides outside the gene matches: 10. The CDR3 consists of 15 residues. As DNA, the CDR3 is TGTGCCAGCTCAAAAGACCAACAGGGGGCCGATGAGCAGTTCTTC. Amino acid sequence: CASSKDQQGADEQFF.

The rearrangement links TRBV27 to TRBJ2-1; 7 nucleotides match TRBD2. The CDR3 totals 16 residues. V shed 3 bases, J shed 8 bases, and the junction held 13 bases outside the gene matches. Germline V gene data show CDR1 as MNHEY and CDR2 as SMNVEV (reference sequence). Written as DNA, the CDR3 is TGTGCCAGCAGTTTCGGTTTGGGACTAAGGGTCCATGAGCAGTTCTTC. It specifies CASSFGLGLRVHEQFF.

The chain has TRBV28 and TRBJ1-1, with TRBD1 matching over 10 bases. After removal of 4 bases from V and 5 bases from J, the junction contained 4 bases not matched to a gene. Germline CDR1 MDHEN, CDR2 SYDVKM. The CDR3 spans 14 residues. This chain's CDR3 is CASSWDRGDTEAFF. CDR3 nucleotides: TGTGCCAGCAGTTGGGACAGGGGTGATACTGAAGCTTTCTTT.

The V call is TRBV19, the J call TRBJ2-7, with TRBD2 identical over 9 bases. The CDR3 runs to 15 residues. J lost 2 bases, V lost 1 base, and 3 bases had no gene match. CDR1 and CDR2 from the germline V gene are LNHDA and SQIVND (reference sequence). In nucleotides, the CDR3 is TGTGCCAGTAGTATAGGCCTAGCGGGGACCTACGAGCAGTACTTC. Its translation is CASSIGLAGTYEQYF.

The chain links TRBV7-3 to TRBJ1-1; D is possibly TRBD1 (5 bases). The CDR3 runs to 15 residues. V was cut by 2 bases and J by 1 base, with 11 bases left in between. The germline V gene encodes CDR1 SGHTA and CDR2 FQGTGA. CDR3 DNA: TGTGCCAGCAGCTTAGGTTACGGGGCGAACACTGAAGCTTTCTTT. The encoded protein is CASSLGYGANTEAFF. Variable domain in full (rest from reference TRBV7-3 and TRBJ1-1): GAGVSQTPSNKVTEKGKYVELRCDPISGHTALYWYRQSLGQGPEFLIYFQGTGAADDSGLPNDRFFAVRPEGSVSTLKIQRTERGDSAVYLCASSLGYGANTEAFFGQGTRLTVV.

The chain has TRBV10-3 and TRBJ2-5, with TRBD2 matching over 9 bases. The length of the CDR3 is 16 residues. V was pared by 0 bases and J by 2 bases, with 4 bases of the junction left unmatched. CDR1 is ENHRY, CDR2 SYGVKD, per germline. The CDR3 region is CAISESGTSLQETQYF. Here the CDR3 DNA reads TGTGCCATCAGTGAGTCGGGGACTAGCTTGCAAGAGACCCAGTACTTC.

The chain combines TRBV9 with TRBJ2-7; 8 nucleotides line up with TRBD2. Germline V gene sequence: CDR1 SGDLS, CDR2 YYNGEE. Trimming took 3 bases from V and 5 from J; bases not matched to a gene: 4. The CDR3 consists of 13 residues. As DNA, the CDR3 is TGTGCCAGCAGCGACGGACTAGCCCACGAGCAGTACTTC. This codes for CASSDGLAHEQYF.

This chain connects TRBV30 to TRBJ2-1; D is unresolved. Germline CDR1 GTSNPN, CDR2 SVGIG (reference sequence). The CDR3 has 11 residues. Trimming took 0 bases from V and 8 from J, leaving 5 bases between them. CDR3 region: CAWSVPDEQFF. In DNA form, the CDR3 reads TGTGCCTGGAGTGTCCCCGATGAGCAGTTCTTC. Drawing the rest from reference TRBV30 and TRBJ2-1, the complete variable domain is SQTIHQWPATLVQPVGSPLSLECTVEGTSNPNLYWYRQAAGRGLQLLFYSVGIGQISSEVPQNLSASRPQDRQFILSSKKLLLSDSGFYLCAWSVPDEQFFGPGTRLTVL.

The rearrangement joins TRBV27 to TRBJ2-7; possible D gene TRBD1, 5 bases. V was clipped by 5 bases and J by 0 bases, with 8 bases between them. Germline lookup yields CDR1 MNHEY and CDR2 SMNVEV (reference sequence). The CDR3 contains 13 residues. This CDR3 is CASSAGHSYEQYF. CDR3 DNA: TGTGCCAGCAGTGCAGGACACTCCTACGAGCAGTACTTC.

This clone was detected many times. CDR3 protein: CASSLGMNTEAFF. CDR3 nucleotides: TGTGCCAGCAGTTTGGGGATGAACACTGAAGCTTTCTTT. The chain carries TRBV28 and TRBJ1-1; D not certain. Per germline, CDR1 MDHEN and CDR2 SYDVKM. Trimming shortened V by 3 bases and J by 0 bases, and 5 bases separated the two germline ends. The CDR3 runs to 13 residues.

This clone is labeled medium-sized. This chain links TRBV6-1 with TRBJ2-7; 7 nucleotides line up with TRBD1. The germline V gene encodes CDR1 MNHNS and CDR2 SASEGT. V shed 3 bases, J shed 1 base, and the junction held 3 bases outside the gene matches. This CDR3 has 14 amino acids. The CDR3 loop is CASSERDSSYEQYF. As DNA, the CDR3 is TGTGCCAGCAGTGAGAGGGACAGTTCCTACGAGCAGTACTTC.

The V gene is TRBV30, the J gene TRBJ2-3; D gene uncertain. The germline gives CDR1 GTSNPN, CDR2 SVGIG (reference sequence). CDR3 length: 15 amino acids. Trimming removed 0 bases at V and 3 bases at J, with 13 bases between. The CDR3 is CAWSVTRAETDTQYF. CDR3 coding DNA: TGTGCCTGGAGTGTAACACGGGCCGAAACAGATACGCAGTATTTT.

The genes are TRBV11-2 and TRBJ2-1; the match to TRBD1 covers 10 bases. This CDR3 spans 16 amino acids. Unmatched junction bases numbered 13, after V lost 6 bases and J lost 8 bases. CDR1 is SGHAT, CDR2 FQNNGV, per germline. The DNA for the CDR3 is TGTGCCAGCAGTTTTCACCGGGACAGGGGACACCATGAGCAGTTCTTC. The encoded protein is CASSFHRDRGHHEQFF.

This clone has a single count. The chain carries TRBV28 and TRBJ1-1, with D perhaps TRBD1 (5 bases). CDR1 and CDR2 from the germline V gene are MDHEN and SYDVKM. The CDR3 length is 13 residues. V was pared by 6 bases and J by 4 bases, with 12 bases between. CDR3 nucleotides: TGTGCCAGCAGGCCGACAGCTCTCACTGAAGCTTTCTTT. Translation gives CASRPTALTEAFF. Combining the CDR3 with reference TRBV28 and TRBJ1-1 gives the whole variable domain DVKVTQSSRYLVKRTGEKVFLECVQDMDHENMFWYRQDPGLGLRLIYFSYDVKMKEKGDIPEGYSVSREKKERFSLILESASTNQTSMYLCASRPTALTEAFFGQGTRLTVV.

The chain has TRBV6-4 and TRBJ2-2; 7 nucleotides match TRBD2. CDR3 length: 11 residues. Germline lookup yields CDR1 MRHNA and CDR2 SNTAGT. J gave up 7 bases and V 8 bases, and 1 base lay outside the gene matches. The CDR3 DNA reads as TGTGCCAGCGGGGGGGACGGGGAGCTGTTTTTT. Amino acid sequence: CASGGDGELFF.

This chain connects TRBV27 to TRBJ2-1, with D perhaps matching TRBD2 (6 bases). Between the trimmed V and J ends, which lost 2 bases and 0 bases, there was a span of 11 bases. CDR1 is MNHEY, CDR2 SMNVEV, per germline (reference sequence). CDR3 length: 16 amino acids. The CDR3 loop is CASSLTGSDSYNEQFF. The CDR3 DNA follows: TGTGCCAGCAGTTTAACCGGGAGCGACTCCTACAATGAGCAGTTCTTC.

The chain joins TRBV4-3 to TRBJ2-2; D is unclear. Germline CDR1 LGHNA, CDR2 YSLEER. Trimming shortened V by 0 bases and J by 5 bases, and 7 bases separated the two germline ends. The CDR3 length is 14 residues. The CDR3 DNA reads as TGCGCCAGCAGCCAAGACCGCAGGACCGGGGAGCTGTTTTTT. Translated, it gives CASSQDRRTGELFF.

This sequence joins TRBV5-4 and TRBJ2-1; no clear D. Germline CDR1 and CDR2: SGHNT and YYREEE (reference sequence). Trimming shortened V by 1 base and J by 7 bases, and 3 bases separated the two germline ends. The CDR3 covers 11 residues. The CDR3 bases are TGTGCCAGCAGCTTGAGTAATGAGCAGTTCTTC. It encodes CASSLSNEQFF.

The CDR3 here is CASSFFTGGSEAFF. For the CDR3, the DNA is TGCGCCAGCAGCTTTTTTACAGGGGGCAGTGAAGCTTTCTTT. The chain combines TRBV5-1 with TRBJ1-1; 9 bases line up with TRBD1. With V trimmed by 2 bases and J by 7 bases, 6 bases remained unmatched. The CDR3 has 14 amino acids. Germline CDR1 is SGHRS and CDR2 is YFSETQ.

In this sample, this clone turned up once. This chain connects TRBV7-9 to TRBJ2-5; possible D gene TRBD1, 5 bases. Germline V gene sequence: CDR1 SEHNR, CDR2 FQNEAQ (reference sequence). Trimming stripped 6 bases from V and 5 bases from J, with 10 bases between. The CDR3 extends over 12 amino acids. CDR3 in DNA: TGTGCCAGCAGGCAGGGCCGGGAGACCCAGTACTTC. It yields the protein CASRQGRETQYF. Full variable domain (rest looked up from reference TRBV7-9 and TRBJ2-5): DTGVSQNPRHKITKRGQNVTFRCDPISEHNRLYWYRQTLGQGPEFLTYFQNEAQLEKSRLLSDRFSAERPKGSFSTLEIQRTEQGDSAMYLCASRQGRETQYFGPGTRLLVL.

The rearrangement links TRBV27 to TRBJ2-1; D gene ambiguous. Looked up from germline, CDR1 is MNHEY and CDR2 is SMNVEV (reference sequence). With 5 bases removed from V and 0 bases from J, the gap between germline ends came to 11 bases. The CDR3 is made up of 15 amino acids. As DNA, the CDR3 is TGTGCCAGCAGTACCTCTATGAGCTCCTACAATGAGCAGTTCTTC. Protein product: CASSTSMSSYNEQFF.